One and the same sample provided the 2 T cell receptor beta chains below, sequenced in a study of T cell clonality in common variable immunodeficiency. TCRdb's table, derived via immunoSEQ multiplex PCR, lists solely in-frame clones and lacks some. The sample yields tens of thousands of clones, without any singletons. The source material was peripheral blood mononuclear cells. Receptor source: a person between 18 and 75 years old in good health.

There are many counts of this clone. Coverage ceases 3 residues before the CDR3 finishes, and the germline J gene fills in the end. The chain recombines TRBV6-2 or TRBV6-3 with TRBJ2-3; D may be TRBD2 (6 bases). This CDR3 comprises 14 residues. V lost 6 bases, J lost 1 base, and 11 bases lay in between. The germline V gene has CDR1 MNHEY and CDR2 SVGEGT. The CDR3 DNA, read in part, is TGTGCCAGCAGGAGCGGGCTTGGCACAGATACG. It specifies CASRSGLGTDT. The complete CDR3 protein is CASRSGLGTDTQYF.

Many counts were recorded for this clone. CDR3 DNA (partial): TGTGCCAGTAGTTTTCTGAAAGGGTCTGGAAACACC. Protein product: CASSFLKGSGNT. From start to end, the CDR3 is CASSFLKGSGNTIYF. V is TRBV19 and J is TRBJ1-3; no definite D call. With the read ending 3 residues before the CDR3 end, the germline J gene is used to fill in that end. Deletions cut 5 bases from V and 1 base from J, with 12 bases between. The CDR3 loop spans 15 amino acids. Germline V gene sequence: CDR1 LNHDA, CDR2 SQIVND (reference sequence).